Given below is one T cell receptor beta chain in context. The antigen remains unidentified. The sample is drawn from a study of immune cell composition in non-small cell lung cancer. Study information: Histologic subtype was mainly adenocarcinoma or squamous cell carcinoma. Findings of the study overall: No significant correlation existed between pack-years smoked and tumour clonality.

The junction had 4 bases not matched to a gene; V was cut back by 4 bases and J by 2 bases. Germline loops: CDR1 SGDLS, CDR2 YYNGEE. The CDR3 loop spans 15 amino acids. Profiling relied on immunoSEQ multiplex PCR, and the TCRdb table lists in-frame clones only, not all of them. The sample contains over 1,000 clones, about 87% of which appear only once. Sequenced input: lung tumor tissue. This chain uses TRBV9 with TRBJ2-3; 10 bases map to TRBD1. The receptor comes from a human donor with non-small cell lung cancer. CDR3 sequence: CASSIGTGATDTQYF. The CDR3 DNA reads as TGTGCCAGCAGCATCGGGACAGGGGCCACAGATACGCAGTATTTT.